This entry describes one T cell receptor beta chain. This specimen belongs to a study of technical replicates of blood from several donors. Some clones are missing from TCRdb's copy, which holds only in-frame ones; the method was immunoSEQ multiplex PCR. The sample carries about 93,000 clones, about 96% recorded once. CDR1 and CDR2 from the germline V gene are SNHLY and FYNNEI. The CDR3 covers 14 residues. Trimming took off 6 bases at V and 2 bases at J, with 11 bases between the two ends. The sequence was collected from a human donor in good health. This chain connects TRBV2 to TRBJ2-1; no clear D. The specimen sequenced was T cells isolated from PBMCs. The DNA of the CDR3 is TGTGCCAGCAGACAAAACCCTCCCTACAATGAGCAGTTCTTC. Its protein is CASRQNPPYNEQFF.